Listed below are T cell receptor beta chains from one sample, sequenced in a study of blood T cell repertoires in COVID-19. Repertoires were generated with immunoSEQ multiplex PCR, while TCRdb's copy carries only in-frame clones and drops some. The sample lists approximately 150,000 clones, under 90% seen once, with roughly 2% in the top ten. The sequenced sample consisted of peripheral blood. These receptors all stem from a woman over 75 with acute or convalescent COVID-19. CDR3s include the opening cysteine and the closing phenylalanine or tryptophan. A D gene is named only where the DNA matches it firmly. A row's size may be missing; if present it is once, few, many or a size class.

>TRBJ1-6|TRBD1|-|TRBV5-1
CASSQTGTAYNSPLHF
TGCGCCAGCAGCCAGACCGGGACAGCTTATAATTCACCCCTCCACTTT
>TRBJ1-2|TRBD1|-|TRBV6-5
CASSSAGGSWVYGYTF
TGTGCCAGCAGTTCGGCAGGGGGCAGTTGGGTCTATGGCTACACCTTC
>TRBJ2-7|-|few|TRBV4-3
CASSQEGNSGYEQYF
TGCGCCAGCAGCCAAGAAGGGAACAGCGGCTACGAGCAGTACTTC
>TRBJ2-5|-|-|TRBV3-1/TRBV3-2
CASSQAVDRRTETQYF
TGTGCCAGCAGCCAAGCGGTCGACAGGAGGACAGAGACCCAGTACTTC
>TRBJ1-5|TRBD1|-|TRBV7-9
CASSLGDREFDF
TGTGCCAGCAGCTTAGGGGACAGGGAATTTGATTTT
>TRBJ1-2|-|once|TRBV30
CAGGASNYGYTF
TGTGCCGGGGGGGCCTCGAACTATGGCTACACCTTC
>TRBJ2-7|TRBD2|-|TRBV19
CASSPGLAGIYEQYF
TGTGCCAGTAGCCCGGGACTAGCGGGGATCTACGAGCAGTACTTC
>TRBJ2-3|-|-|TRBV11-2
CASSVGQSTDTQYF
TGTGCCAGCAGCGTCGGACAGAGCACAGATACGCAGTATTTT
>TRBJ1-1|-|-|TRBV5-1
CASSLTGLNTEAFF
TGCGCCAGCAGCTTGACAGGGCTGAACACTGAAGCTTTCTTT
>TRBJ2-5|-|-|TRBV14
CASSPLLGTKGETQYF
TGTGCCAGCAGCCCGCTCCTCGGGACAAAGGGAGAGACCCAGTACTTC
>TRBJ2-1|TRBD2|once|TRBV19
CASSSSLAGFFNEQFF
TGTGCCAGTAGTTCCTCACTAGCGGGGTTCTTCAATGAGCAGTTCTTC
>TRBJ2-1|TRBD2|-|TRBV27
CASSFRLAGGPPFF
TGTGCCAGCAGTTTCCGGCTCGCGGGAGGGCCTCCGTTCTTC
>TRBJ1-4|-|-|TRBV2
CASTPRITNEKLFF
TGTGCCAGCACCCCCAGGATAACTAATGAAAAACTGTTTTTT
>TRBJ2-1|-|-|TRBV9
CASSIGDYNEQFF
TGTGCCAGCAGTATTGGAGACTACAATGAGCAGTTCTTC
>TRBJ2-7|TRBD1|few|TRBV9
CASSRGTGDYEQYF
TGTGCCAGCAGCCGAGGGACAGGCGATTACGAGCAGTACTTC
>TRBJ2-5|-|-|TRBV7-2
CASSLDGGGETQYF
TGTGCCAGCAGCTTAGATGGGGGCGGGGAGACCCAGTACTTC
>TRBJ2-2|-|-|TRBV4-3
CASSRRLDTGELFF
TGCGCCAGCAGCCGTCGACTAGACACCGGGGAGCTGTTTTTT
>TRBJ1-1|-|-|TRBV6-5
CASITMAANTEAFF
TGTGCCAGCATTACGATGGCTGCGAACACTGAAGCTTTCTTT
>TRBJ2-5|-|-|TRBV7-2
CASSFSVMGTPAQYF
TGTGCCAGCAGCTTCTCAGTTATGGGCACCCCGGCCCAGTACTTC
>TRBJ2-7|-|-|TRBV27
CASSSDSPYEQYF
TGTGCCAGCAGTTCAGACTCACCCTACGAGCAGTACTTC
>TRBJ2-1|TRBD1|-|TRBV3-1/TRBV3-2
CASKRGQGLGNEQFF
TGTGCCAGCAAAAGGGGACAGGGCCTTGGGAATGAGCAGTTCTTC
>TRBJ1-5|-|-|TRBV24-1
CATSRGYLEPQHF
TGTGCCACCAGTAGAGGATACCTCGAGCCCCAGCATTTT
>TRBJ2-7|-|-|TRBV30
CAWSDWDGGQYF
TGTGCCTGGAGTGACTGGGACGGGGGGCAGTACTTC
>TRBJ2-5|-|-|TRBV25-1
CASSESQGWRETQYF
TGTGCCAGCAGTGAGTCGCAGGGGTGGCGAGAGACCCAGTACTTC
>TRBJ1-4|-|-|TRBV2
CASKLTATNEKLFF
TGTGCCAGCAAATTGACAGCAACTAATGAAAAACTGTTTTTT
>TRBJ2-1|-|-|TRBV29-1
CSVGYGGKGQFF
TGCAGCGTTGGCTATGGAGGGAAAGGGCAGTTCTTC
>TRBJ2-2|TRBD1|-|TRBV3-1/TRBV3-2
CASSQGGQGGRPGELFF
TGTGCCAGCAGCCAAGGGGGACAGGGGGGACGACCCGGGGAGCTGTTTTTT
>TRBJ1-2|-|-|TRBV4-2
CASSLLTAANYGYTF
TGTGCCAGCAGCCTACTTACGGCGGCAAACTATGGCTACACCTTC
>TRBJ1-5|TRBD1|few|TRBV6-2/TRBV6-3
CASSRGDRGRGNQPQHF
TGTGCCAGCAGTCGGGGGGACAGGGGTAGGGGCAATCAGCCCCAGCATTTT
>TRBJ2-6|-|-|TRBV7-8
CASSPLTGSGANVLTF
TGTGCCAGCAGCCCTCTGACAGGCTCTGGGGCCAACGTCCTGACTTTC
>TRBJ1-2|-|-|TRBV25-1
CASRTFYGYTF
TGTGCCAGCAGGACATTCTATGGCTACACCTTC
>TRBJ2-5|-|-|TRBV2
CASSEGGGRETQYF
TGTGCCAGCAGTGAAGGAGGCGGTCGGGAGACCCAGTACTTC
>TRBJ2-1|-|-|TRBV7-8
CASSDASSYNEQFF
TGTGCCAGCAGCGACGCTAGCTCCTACAATGAGCAGTTCTTC
>TRBJ2-3|-|-|TRBV7-2
CASSLATDTDTQYF
TGTGCCAGCAGCCTTGCGACAGACACAGATACGCAGTATTTT
>TRBJ1-5|-|-|TRBV11-1
CASSPTWGPGQPQHF
TGTGCCAGCAGCCCCACATGGGGGCCAGGGCAGCCCCAGCATTTT
>TRBJ1-1|-|-|TRBV5-1
CASSSTGGIPEAFF
TGCGCCAGCAGCTCCACTGGGGGGATCCCTGAAGCTTTCTTT
>TRBJ2-3|-|-|TRBV3-1/TRBV3-2
CASSQGPTRSSTDTQYF
TGTGCCAGCAGCCAAGGTCCTACTAGGTCTAGCACAGATACGCAGTATTTT